These 14 T cell receptor beta chains were sequenced from one sample in a study of T cell repertoires in cytomegalovirus infection. TCRdb re-called the reads with MiXCR, one entry per CDR3 protein. This sample has roughly 320,000 distinct CDR3 sequences, with over 7.5% found just once. What was sequenced was PBMCs. The receptor source for this set is a human donor in good health (CMV status not recorded). Some clones in this sample may be carry-over from other donors' samples.

V is TRBV4-3 and J is TRBJ2-1; the match to TRBD2 covers 12 bases. There are 15 residues in the CDR3. Germline CDR1 LGHNA, CDR2 YSLEER. The trim removed 2 bases at V and 5 bases at J, leaving 1 base unmatched. The CDR3 DNA is TGCGCCAGCAGCCAACTAGCGGGGGGGAACAATGAGCAGTTCTTC. This translates into CASSQLAGGNNEQFF.

Turning to this clonotype: The junction shows a germline mismatch at one end, possibly a read error. The chain links TRBV4-1 to TRBJ2-7, with unresolved D. CDR3 length: 13 amino acids. CDR1 and CDR2 from the germline V gene are MGHRA and YSYEKL. The CDR3 here is CASSQDPVGEQYF. The CDR3 DNA reads TGTGCCAGCAGCCAAGACCCTGTAGGGGAGCAGTACTTC.

CDR3 sequence: CAIRSAQGSYEQYF. CDR3 in DNA: TGTGCCATCAGGTCCGCACAGGGATCCTACGAGCAGTACTTC. The chain couples TRBV10-3 to TRBJ2-7; a possible D gene is TRBD1 (6 bases). Trimming took 6 bases from V and 1 from J, leaving 13 bases between them. This CDR3 contains 14 residues. Per germline, CDR1 ENHRY and CDR2 SYGVKD.

This clonotype was detected many times. This sequence joins TRBV12-3 or TRBV12-4 and TRBJ1-6; a weak D match, TRBD1 (6 bases). Trimming took off 6 bases at V and 7 bases at J, with 10 bases between the two ends. This CDR3 contains 13 residues. The CDR3 loop is CASRRTVNSPLHF. Written as DNA, the CDR3 is TGTGCCAGCAGGAGGACAGTGAATTCACCCCTCCACTTT.

This clonotype was counted only a few times. The CDR3 is CASSTGAGELFF. The CDR3 DNA sequence: TGTGCCAGCAGCACAGGGGCCGGGGAGCTGTTTTTT. V gene TRBV28 combines with J gene TRBJ2-2; 7 nucleotides align to TRBD1. Germline V CDR1 and CDR2: MDHEN, SYDVKM. J was trimmed by 6 bases and V by 6 bases; bases with no gene match: 1. This CDR3 has 12 amino acids. Using reference TRBV28 and TRBJ2-2 for the parts outside the CDR3, the full variable domain is DVKVTQSSRYLVKRTGEKVFLECVQDMDHENMFWYRQDPGLGLRLIYFSYDVKMKEKGDIPEGYSVSREKKERFSLILESASTNQTSMYLCASSTGAGELFFGEGSRLTVL.

This rearrangement joins TRBV6-1 to TRBJ1-5; D gene ambiguous. The CDR3 runs to 14 residues. Per the germline V gene, CDR1 is MNHNS and CDR2 is SASEGT. Trimming removed 5 bases at V and 3 bases at J, with 11 bases between. CDR3 nucleotide sequence: TGTGCCAGCAGTCACAACAGTTTCAATCAGCCCCAGCATTTT. Translated: CASSHNSFNQPQHF.

The gene calls are TRBV19 and TRBJ2-2, with TRBD2 matching 13 bases. J lost 3 bases, V lost 7 bases, and 11 bases had no gene match. From germline, CDR1 is LNHDA and CDR2 SQIVND (reference sequence). The CDR3 has 18 amino acids. This CDR3 is CASTFRTSGSGDTGELFF. The CDR3 region has the DNA TGTGCCAGTACCTTTCGGACTAGCGGGAGCGGGGACACCGGGGAGCTGTTTTTT. Based on the CDR3 plus reference TRBV19 and TRBJ2-2, the full variable domain is DGGITQSPKYLFRKEGQNVTLSCEQNLNHDAMYWYRQDPGQGLRLIYYSQIVNDFQKGDIAEGYSVSREKKESFPLTVTSAQKNPTAFYLCASTFRTSGSGDTGELFFGEGSRLTVL.

Notes on this clonotype: Just one base apart from a much larger clone, this may be a read error. The CDR3 region has the DNA TGTGCCAGCAGCTTAGAAGGGACTAGCGGCTACGAGCAGTACTTC. Protein sequence: CASSLEGTSGYEQYF. V and J are TRBV11-2 and TRBJ2-7, with 11 nucleotides matching TRBD2. With 0 bases clipped from V and 3 bases from J, the junction kept 1 base outside the gene matches. The CDR3 has 15 amino acids. Germline lookup yields CDR1 SGHAT and CDR2 FQNNGV.

This clonotype has at least ten counts. The chain couples TRBV7-2 to TRBJ2-1; TRBD2 agrees at 10 bases. V lost 4 bases, J lost 8 bases, and 23 bases stayed unmatched. Germline V gene sequence: CDR1 SGHTA, CDR2 FQGNSA. This CDR3 has 20 residues. The CDR3 loop reads CASSSIPPGLALWVKDEQFF. In DNA, the CDR3 is TGTGCCAGCAGCTCGATCCCCCCGGGACTAGCGCTGTGGGTTAAGGATGAGCAGTTCTTC.

This clonotype has more than one count but fewer than ten. The chain joins TRBV7-6 to TRBJ2-5; D is tentatively TRBD1 or TRBD2 (5 bases each). The length of the CDR3 is 14 residues. Trimming took 5 bases from V and 2 from J, leaving 12 bases between them. Germline CDR1 is SGHVS and CDR2 is FNYEAQ. CDR3 bases: TGTGCCAGCAGCCGACGGGGCCTTCAAGAGACCCAGTACTTC. Residues: CASSRRGLQETQYF. Supplemented by reference TRBV7-6 and TRBJ2-5, the full variable domain reads GAGVSQSPRYKVTKRGQDVALRCDPISGHVSLYWYRQALGQGPEFLTYFNYEAQQDKSGLPNDRFSAERPEGSISTLTIQRTEQRDSAMYRCASSRRGLQETQYFGPGTRLLVL.

This clonotype was seen more than once but under ten times. This sequence joins TRBV10-3 and TRBJ2-7; D is ambiguous. In germline, CDR1 is ENHRY, CDR2 SYGVKD. The ends were cut back, 10 bases at V and 0 bases at J, with 16 bases in the middle. This CDR3 is built from 14 residues. The DNA of the CDR3 is TGTGCCACGAGCCTGGGCCCAAGCTCCTACGAGCAGTACTTC. Its protein is CATSLGPSSYEQYF.

This clonotype came up many times. V usage is TRBV15 and J usage is TRBJ2-7, with TRBD1 matching 8 bases. CDR3 length: 17 residues. V gave up 1 base and J gave up 3 bases; unmatched junction bases: 11. CDR1 and CDR2 from the germline V gene are LNHNV and YYDKDF (reference sequence). DNA of the CDR3: TGTGCCACCAGCAGAGTGGTAGGGGCAGGGGGCGGCTACGAGCAGTACTTC. Translation: CATSRVVGAGGGYEQYF.

This clonotype was picked up a small number of times. The rearrangement uses TRBV12-3 or TRBV12-4 and TRBJ1-1; D ambiguous. V shed 4 bases and J shed 1 base, with 7 bases lying between them. The CDR3 covers 13 residues. Written as DNA, the CDR3 is TGTGCCAGCAGTTACACACGGAACACTGAAGCTTTCTTT. As protein: CASSYTRNTEAFF.

This clonotype was seen repeatedly, ten times or more. The J gene is TRBJ1-5, the V gene TRBV7-3; D is undetermined. This CDR3 spans 13 amino acids. Germline V gene sequence: CDR1 SGHTA, CDR2 FQGTGA. The germline V and J ends were trimmed by 2 bases and 3 bases, with 5 bases remaining between them. The CDR3 region has the DNA TGTGCCAGCAGCTTAGACCCCAATCAGCCCCAGCATTTT. Residues: CASSLDPNQPQHF.